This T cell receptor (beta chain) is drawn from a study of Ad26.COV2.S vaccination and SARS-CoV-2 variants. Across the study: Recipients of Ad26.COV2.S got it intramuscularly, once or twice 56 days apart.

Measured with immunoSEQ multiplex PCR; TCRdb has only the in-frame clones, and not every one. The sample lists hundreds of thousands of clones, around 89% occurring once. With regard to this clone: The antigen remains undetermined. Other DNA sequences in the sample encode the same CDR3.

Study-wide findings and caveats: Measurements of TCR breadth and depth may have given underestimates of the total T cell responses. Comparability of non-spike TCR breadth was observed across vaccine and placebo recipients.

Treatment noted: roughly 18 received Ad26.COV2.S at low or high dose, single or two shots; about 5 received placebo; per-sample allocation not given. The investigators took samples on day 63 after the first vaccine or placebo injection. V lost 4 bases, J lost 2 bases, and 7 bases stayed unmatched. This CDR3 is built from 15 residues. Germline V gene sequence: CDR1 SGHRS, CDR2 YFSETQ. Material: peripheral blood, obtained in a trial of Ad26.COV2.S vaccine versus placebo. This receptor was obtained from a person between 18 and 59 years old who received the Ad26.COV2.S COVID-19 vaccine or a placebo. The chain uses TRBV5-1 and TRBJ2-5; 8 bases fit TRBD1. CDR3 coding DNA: TGCGCCAGCAGCCAAGGACAGGGCCGACAAGAGACCCAGTACTTC. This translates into CASSQGQGRQETQYF.